The rows below give T cell receptor beta chains drawn from one sample of a study of blood T cell repertoires in COVID-19. Repertoires were generated with immunoSEQ multiplex PCR, while TCRdb's copy carries only in-frame clones and drops some. The data hold 110,000 or so clones, with approximately 88% observed a single time. The specimen was peripheral blood. Every receptor here comes from a human donor in a cohort sampled during active COVID-19. CDR3s include the opening cysteine and the closing phenylalanine or tryptophan. The D gene is left open where the match is weak.

d_call j_call v_call cdr3_nt cdr3_aa
- TRBJ1-2 TRBV6-5 TGTGCCAGCAGTTCCATTCCAGCTAACTATGGCTACACCTTC CASSSIPANYGYTF
- TRBJ2-7 TRBV19 TGTGCCAGTAGTCACCGGACACAACTCGAGCAGTACTTC CASSHRTQLEQYF
TRBD2 TRBJ2-7 TRBV7-7 TGTGCTAGCAGTCCCAGCTCCGGGAGGTCCTACGAGCAGTACTTC CASSPSSGRSYEQYF
TRBD1 TRBJ2-1 TRBV5-6 TGTGCCAGCAGCTTGTTAGCCCCGGGACAGAGCTCCTACAATGAGCAGTTCTTC CASSLLAPGQSSYNEQFF
- TRBJ1-2 TRBV6-5 TGTGCCAGCAGTTACTCGAGTAGGGGGAATGGCTACACCTTC CASSYSSRGNGYTF
TRBD1 TRBJ2-7 TRBV6-5 TGTGCCAGCAGTAGCACGAGGGGGCGCAATTTCGAGCAGTACTTC CASSSTRGRNFEQYF
TRBD1 TRBJ2-2 TRBV6-6 TGTGCCAGCAGTTACGGGACAGGGTACACCGGGGAGCTGTTTTTT CASSYGTGYTGELFF
- TRBJ2-3 TRBV28 TGTGCCAGCAGTTTCCCGGGATCCACAGATACGCAGTATTTT CASSFPGSTDTQYF
TRBD2 TRBJ2-1 TRBV2 TGTGCCAGCAGTGGGGATAGCGGGGGACTCGCCGAGCAGTTCTTC CASSGDSGGLAEQFF
TRBD1 TRBJ2-5 TRBV9 TGTGCCAGCAGCGTGGGGGACAGGGGACAAGAGACCCAGTACTTC CASSVGDRGQETQYF
TRBD2 TRBJ2-1 TRBV7-3 TGTGCCAGCAGCCCAGGGACTAGTAACAATGAGCAGTTCTTC CASSPGTSNNEQFF
TRBD2 TRBJ2-1 TRBV29-1 TGCAGCGTTCGGGTAGCGGGACCTTACAATGAGCAGTTCTTC CSVRVAGPYNEQFF
- TRBJ1-2 TRBV2 TGTGCCAGCAGTTACCGGGTCGGGGGGGACGGCTATGGCTACACCTTC CASSYRVGGDGYGYTF
- TRBJ1-1 TRBV6-6 TGTGCCAGCAGTTTCCGGGATTCCACTGAAGCTTTCTTT CASSFRDSTEAFF
- TRBJ2-3 TRBV3-1/TRBV3-2 TGTGCCAGCAGCCAAGACTTCACAGATACGCAGTATTTT CASSQDFTDTQYF
- TRBJ2-7 TRBV3-1/TRBV3-2 TGTGCCAGCAGCCCCGTCTACGGACAGACAGCCTACGAGCAGTACTTC CASSPVYGQTAYEQYF
- TRBJ1-2 TRBV5-5 TGTGCCAGCAGCTCGACAGCCAGCTATGGCTACACCTTC CASSSTASYGYTF
- TRBJ1-1 TRBV11-1 TGTGCCAGCAGCTTAGTGCGGGGGACTGAAGCTTTCTTT CASSLVRGTEAFF
- TRBJ1-6 TRBV23-1 TGCGCCAGCAGTCAATCTACGTGGAGGCATTCACCCCTCCACTTT CASSQSTWRHSPLHF